This T cell receptor (beta chain) appears in the sequencing data of a study of blood T cell repertoires in COVID-19. Original methodology: The authors estimated nucleated cell counts from reference gene primer amplification. Clones were read by immunoSEQ multiplex PCR, and TCRdb kept only the in-frame ones, dropping some. Clonal size and the V and J genes are those of that table, whereas D and trimming came from the DNA. The sample lists 55,000 to 70,000 clones; 91% were seen once. V was cut by 4 bases and J by 8 bases, with 24 bases left in between. Germline CDR1 SGDLS, CDR2 YYNGEE. This CDR3 has 16 amino acids.

The source material was peripheral blood. The chain uses TRBV9 and TRBJ1-2; D ambiguous. The TCR originated in a man aged 55 to 69 with acute or convalescent COVID-19. The DNA for the CDR3 is TGTGCCAGCAGCCCCCGACCGGACGGGATAGATGGCGGCTACACCTTC. This codes for CASSPRPDGIDGGYTF.